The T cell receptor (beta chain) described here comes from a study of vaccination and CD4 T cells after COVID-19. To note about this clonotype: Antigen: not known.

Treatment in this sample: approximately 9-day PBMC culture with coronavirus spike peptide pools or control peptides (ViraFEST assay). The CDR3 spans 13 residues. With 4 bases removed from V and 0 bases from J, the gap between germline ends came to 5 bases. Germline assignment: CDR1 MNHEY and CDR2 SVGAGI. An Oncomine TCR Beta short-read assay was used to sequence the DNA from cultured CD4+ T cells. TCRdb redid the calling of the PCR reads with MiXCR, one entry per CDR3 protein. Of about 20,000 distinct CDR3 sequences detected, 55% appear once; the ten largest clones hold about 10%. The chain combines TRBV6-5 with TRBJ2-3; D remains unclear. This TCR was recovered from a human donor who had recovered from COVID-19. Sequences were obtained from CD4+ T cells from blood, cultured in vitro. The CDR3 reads CASSFYSTDTQYF. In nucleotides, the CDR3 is TGTGCCAGCAGTTTCTATAGCACAGATACGCAGTATTTT.